This TCR beta chain appears in the sequencing data of a study of OX40 agonist ivuxolimab in advanced cancers. Study-level information: A history of anti-PD-1, anti-PD-L1 or anti-CTLA-4 therapy was acceptable, and over 30% had some.

Remarks on this clone: Its target is unknown.

Assay used: immunoSEQ multiplex PCR; TCRdb lists only in-frame clones, some missing. The sample holds more than 40,000 clones, around nine tenths seen once. Broader study findings: Also showing low normalized T-cell clonal expansion were some of the nonresponders. The average count of expanded clones was higher among CD8+ T cells than among CD4+.

There are 15 residues in the CDR3. Germline V gives CDR1 SGHTA, CDR2 FQGNSA. With 5 bases removed from V and 9 bases from J, the gap between germline ends came to 20 bases. The chain combines TRBV7-2 with TRBJ1-5; D call uncertain. The source is an adult with an advanced solid tumor such as melanoma, head and neck, liver or kidney cancer. The sequences come from CD4+ or CD8+ T cells sorted from blood, collected in a trial of the OX40 agonist ivuxolimab. The CDR3 DNA reads TGTGCCAGCAGCCAACGCCGACTAACCCACGGGCCCCAGCATTTT. It encodes CASSQRRLTHGPQHF.